The rows below give T cell receptor beta chains drawn from one sample of a study of post-analysis software for immune sequencing data. TCRdb reprocessed the PCR reads with MiXCR, giving one entry per CDR3 protein. Of about 460,000 distinct CDR3 sequences listed, less than 45% were seen once; the top ten hold about 12%. The sequencing sample was made of blood. Source of these receptors: a girl between 5 and 17 years old with multiple sclerosis. The CDR3 runs from the conserved cysteine through the conserved F or W. Fields, in order: clone size, V gene, J gene, D gene, CDR3 protein, CDR3 DNA. D genes are given only for firm matches. A clone size is listed for some rows: how often the clone was seen (once, few, many), or a class if it is expanded.

clone_size: many
v_call: TRBV27
j_call: TRBJ2-7
d_call: TRBD1
cdr3_aa: CASSRRGQGFGEQYF
cdr3_nt: TGTGCCAGCAGTCGCCGGGGACAGGGGTTCGGGGAGCAGTACTTC

clone_size: NA
v_call: TRBV2
j_call: TRBJ2-1
d_call: TRBD2
cdr3_aa: CASTPLAGVGYNEQFF
cdr3_nt: TGTGCCAGCACGCCCCTAGCGGGAGTAGGCTACAATGAGCAGTTCTTC

clone_size: NA
v_call: TRBV28
j_call: TRBJ2-1
d_call: TRBD2
cdr3_aa: CASWGSGSSYNEQFF
cdr3_nt: TGTGCCAGTTGGGGAAGCGGGAGCTCCTACAATGAGCAGTTCTTC

clone_size: NA
v_call: TRBV6-2/TRBV6-3
j_call: TRBJ1-1
d_call: NA
cdr3_aa: CASSYSPAVAEAFF
cdr3_nt: TGTGCCAGCAGTTACTCACCGGCCGTCGCTGAAGCTTTCTTT

clone_size: NA
v_call: TRBV20-1
j_call: TRBJ2-1
d_call: TRBD2
cdr3_aa: CSARGGNNEQFF
cdr3_nt: TGCAGTGCCCGCGGGGGGAACAATGAGCAGTTCTTC

clone_size: NA
v_call: TRBV3-1
j_call: TRBJ2-6
d_call: TRBD1
cdr3_aa: CASSQGQQGVSGANVLTF
cdr3_nt: TGTGCCAGCAGCCAAGGACAGCAGGGGGTCTCTGGGGCCAACGTCCTGACTTTC

clone_size: NA
v_call: TRBV27
j_call: TRBJ2-2
d_call: TRBD1
cdr3_aa: CASSRLGGRELFF
cdr3_nt: TGTGCCAGCAGTCGTTTAGGGGGCAGGGAGCTGTTTTTT

clone_size: NA
v_call: TRBV27
j_call: TRBJ2-7
d_call: NA
cdr3_aa: CASSPLGEIYEQYF
cdr3_nt: TGTGCCAGCAGTCCCCTCGGGGAGATCTACGAGCAGTACTTC

clone_size: few
v_call: TRBV24-1
j_call: TRBJ2-7
d_call: NA
cdr3_aa: CATSDLPGQGSGEQYF
cdr3_nt: TGTGCCACCAGTGATTTGCCCGGGCAGGGTTCGGGCGAGCAGTACTTC

clone_size: few
v_call: TRBV4-1
j_call: TRBJ2-3
d_call: TRBD2
cdr3_aa: CASNPIGVAGGTDTQYF
cdr3_nt: TGCGCCAGCAACCCCATCGGGGTAGCGGGGGGCACAGATACGCAGTATTTT

clone_size: NA
v_call: TRBV7-2
j_call: TRBJ2-6
d_call: TRBD1
cdr3_aa: CASSNQGGQGANVLTF
cdr3_nt: TGTGCCAGCAGCAATCAAGGGGGCCAAGGGGCCAACGTCCTGACTTTC

clone_size: NA
v_call: TRBV19
j_call: TRBJ1-1
d_call: NA
cdr3_aa: CASSSDSRYTEAFF
cdr3_nt: TGTGCCAGTAGTTCGGACAGCCGATACACTGAAGCTTTCTTT

clone_size: few
v_call: TRBV5-1
j_call: TRBJ1-6
d_call: NA
cdr3_aa: CASPVGQTNSPLHF
cdr3_nt: TGCGCCAGCCCAGTCGGACAGACCAATTCACCCCTCCACTTT

clone_size: NA
v_call: TRBV7-2
j_call: TRBJ1-5
d_call: NA
cdr3_aa: CASSLEGISNQPQHF
cdr3_nt: TGTGCCAGCAGCTTAGAAGGGATAAGCAATCAGCCCCAGCATTTT

clone_size: NA
v_call: TRBV6-5
j_call: TRBJ2-7
d_call: TRBD2
cdr3_aa: CASSYTERGSGGTYEQYF
cdr3_nt: TGTGCCAGCAGTTACACGGAACGGGGAAGCGGGGGTACCTACGAGCAGTACTTC

clone_size: few
v_call: TRBV7-9
j_call: TRBJ2-7
d_call: NA
cdr3_aa: CASSAMTATYEQYF
cdr3_nt: TGTGCCAGCAGCGCAATGACGGCCACCTACGAGCAGTACTTC

clone_size: NA
v_call: TRBV4-1
j_call: TRBJ1-5
d_call: NA
cdr3_aa: CASSQVFREKGNQPQHF
cdr3_nt: TGCGCCAGCAGCCAAGTCTTTCGGGAAAAGGGCAATCAGCCCCAGCATTTT

clone_size: NA
v_call: TRBV7-9
j_call: TRBJ2-3
d_call: TRBD1
cdr3_aa: CASSSPGQGVLRTQYF
cdr3_nt: TGTGCCAGCAGCTCACCGGGACAGGGGGTATTACGTACGCAGTATTTT

clone_size: NA
v_call: TRBV11-3
j_call: TRBJ2-7
d_call: TRBD2
cdr3_aa: CASSSGTSGTPYEQYF
cdr3_nt: TGTGCCAGCAGCTCAGGGACTAGCGGGACCCCCTACGAGCAGTACTTC

clone_size: NA
v_call: TRBV14
j_call: TRBJ2-3
d_call: NA
cdr3_aa: CASSHGTPPDTQYF
cdr3_nt: TGTGCCAGCAGCCACGGGACCCCCCCAGATACGCAGTATTTT

clone_size: NA
v_call: TRBV9
j_call: TRBJ2-5
d_call: TRBD1
cdr3_aa: CASSPRQGVNNEQYF
cdr3_nt: TGTGCCAGCAGCCCCCGACAGGGGGTTAACAATGAGCAGTACTTC

clone_size: once
v_call: TRBV4-1
j_call: TRBJ1-4
d_call: NA
cdr3_aa: CASSQGPPSGFKKEKLFF
cdr3_nt: TGCGCCAGCAGCCAAGGGCCGCCTTCAGGGTTTAAGAAGGAAAAACTGTTTTTT

clone_size: NA
v_call: TRBV14
j_call: TRBJ2-6
d_call: NA
cdr3_aa: CASRGHSGANVLTF
cdr3_nt: TGTGCCAGTCGGGGGCACTCTGGGGCCAACGTCCTGACTTTC

clone_size: NA
v_call: TRBV19
j_call: TRBJ2-5
d_call: NA
cdr3_aa: CASSPSHPRDQETQYF
cdr3_nt: TGTGCCAGTAGTCCGAGCCACCCTCGGGACCAAGAGACCCAGTACTTC

clone_size: NA
v_call: TRBV20-1
j_call: TRBJ2-1
d_call: TRBD2
cdr3_aa: CSARGGLAGRNEQFF
cdr3_nt: TGCAGTGCTAGGGGGGGACTAGCGGGAAGGAATGAGCAGTTCTTC

clone_size: few
v_call: TRBV24-1
j_call: TRBJ2-7
d_call: TRBD2
cdr3_aa: CATSDSGSSYEQYF
cdr3_nt: TGTGCCACCAGTGATAGCGGGAGCTCCTACGAGCAGTACTTC

clone_size: NA
v_call: TRBV7-3
j_call: TRBJ2-3
d_call: NA
cdr3_aa: CASSLYGFADTQYF
cdr3_nt: TGTGCCAGCAGCTTATACGGGTTTGCAGATACGCAGTATTTT

clone_size: NA
v_call: TRBV15
j_call: TRBJ2-3
d_call: TRBD2
cdr3_aa: CATSRDLASGRDTQYF
cdr3_nt: TGTGCCACCAGCAGAGATTTGGCTAGCGGGAGAGATACGCAGTATTTT

clone_size: few
v_call: TRBV7-9
j_call: TRBJ2-7
d_call: NA
cdr3_aa: CASSTGTERNEQYF
cdr3_nt: TGTGCCAGCAGCACAGGGACGGAGAGGAACGAGCAGTACTTC

clone_size: once
v_call: TRBV6-5
j_call: TRBJ1-1
d_call: NA
cdr3_aa: CASSYERRGPNTEAFF
cdr3_nt: TGTGCCAGCAGTTACGAACGAAGGGGACCAAACACTGAAGCTTTCTTT

clone_size: NA
v_call: TRBV6-5
j_call: TRBJ1-1
d_call: NA
cdr3_aa: CASSDSGRWDTEAFF
cdr3_nt: TGTGCCAGCAGTGACAGTGGGAGGTGGGACACTGAAGCTTTCTTT

clone_size: once
v_call: TRBV27
j_call: TRBJ2-1
d_call: TRBD1
cdr3_aa: CASSPWTGDERFF
cdr3_nt: TGTGCCAGCAGTCCCTGGACAGGGGATGAGCGGTTCTTC

clone_size: few
v_call: TRBV5-1
j_call: TRBJ2-7
d_call: TRBD2
cdr3_aa: CASSLFSGSSYEQYF
cdr3_nt: TGCGCCAGCAGCTTGTTTAGCGGGAGCTCCTACGAGCAGTACTTC

clone_size: NA
v_call: TRBV29-1
j_call: TRBJ2-1
d_call: NA
cdr3_aa: CSVNGQGLDNEQFF
cdr3_nt: TGCAGCGTTAATGGGCAGGGGTTAGACAATGAGCAGTTCTTC

clone_size: NA
v_call: TRBV20-1
j_call: TRBJ2-7
d_call: TRBD2
cdr3_aa: CSASGASGMSYEQYF
cdr3_nt: TGCAGTGCTAGTGGGGCTAGCGGGATGTCCTACGAGCAGTACTTC

clone_size: NA
v_call: TRBV20-1
j_call: TRBJ2-1
d_call: NA
cdr3_aa: CSARDPSGRRLDEQFF
cdr3_nt: TGCAGTGCTAGAGACCCTAGTGGCCGTCGGTTGGATGAGCAGTTCTTC

clone_size: NA
v_call: TRBV12-3/TRBV12-4
j_call: TRBJ1-5
d_call: NA
cdr3_aa: CASRSLGNQPQHF
cdr3_nt: TGTGCCAGCAGATCTCTGGGCAATCAGCCCCAGCATTTT

clone_size: NA
v_call: TRBV6-1
j_call: TRBJ1-5
d_call: NA
cdr3_aa: CASRPRLSGADNQPQHF
cdr3_nt: TGTGCCAGCAGGCCTCGGTTGTCAGGGGCCGACAATCAGCCCCAGCATTTT

clone_size: few
v_call: TRBV24-1
j_call: TRBJ2-1
d_call: TRBD2
cdr3_aa: CATSAPWTSGSIDEQFF
cdr3_nt: TGTGCCACCAGTGCCCCCTGGACTAGCGGGAGTATAGATGAGCAGTTCTTC